These T cell receptor beta chains were read from a single sample in a study of tumor-infiltrating lymphocytes in primary liver carcinoma. MiXCR, applied by TCRdb to the multiplex PCR reads, yields one record per CDR3 protein. The top ten clones hold roughly 18% of a sample with some 190,000 distinct CDR3 sequences, around four fifths of them seen once. Sequencing was done on a sample of tumor tissue from primary liver carcinoma. These receptors came from a man aged 40-49 years with primary liver carcinoma and hepatitis B virus infection. Both conserved end residues are part of each CDR3. D genes are given only for firm matches. Clone size is shown for a subset of rows, as once, few, many or a class of expanded clone.

CDR3aa	CDR3nt	v_gene	d_gene	abundance	j_gene
CASSFDERSGELFF	TGTGCCAGCAGCTTTGATGAGCGCAGTGGGGAGCTGTTTTTT	TRBV5-4	.	.	TRBJ2-2
CSVEGGAGNSDTQYF	TGTAGCGTTGAGGGCGGGGCCGGCAACTCAGATACGCAGTATTTT	TRBV29-1	.	.	TRBJ2-3
CASNPTSANTGELLF	TGTGCCAGCAACCCGACTAGCGCGAACACCGGGGAGCTGTTATTT	TRBV5-4	TRBD2	.	TRBJ2-2
CASSSASLSGNAIYF	TGTGCCAGCAGTTCTGCTAGTCTCTCTGGAAACGCCATATATTTT	TRBV12-3/TRBV12-4	.	.	TRBJ1-3
CASSGGPSMEAKNIQYF	TGTGCCAGCAGTGGAGGTCCTTCAATGGAAGCCAAAAACATTCAGTACTTC	TRBV6-1	.	.	TRBJ2-4
CASSSFLSYLF	TGTGCCAGCAGTTCTTTTTTATCATATCTCTTC	TRBV28	.	many	TRBJ2-1
CACERQGRTEAFF	TGTGCCTGTGAAAGACAGGGAAGGACTGAAGCTTTCTTT	TRBV30	TRBD1	many	TRBJ1-1
CASSYGMGDRTPFYEQYF	TGTGCCAGCAGCTATGGTATGGGGGACAGGACCCCCTTCTACGAGCAGTACTTC	TRBV12-3/TRBV12-4	TRBD1	.	TRBJ2-7
CASSLGTGGSSPLRF	TGTGCCAGCAGCTTGGGGACAGGGGGAAGTTCACCCCTCCGCTTT	TRBV5-1	TRBD1	.	TRBJ1-6
CTTGMGAQESQYF	TGTACCACCGGTATGGGGGCCCAAGAGTCCCAGTACTTC	TRBV24-1	.	.	TRBJ2-5
CASSLGASGQETQYF	TGTGCCAGCAGCTTAGGGGCTAGCGGACAAGAGACCCAGTACTTC	TRBV11-2	TRBD2	medium-sized	TRBJ2-5
CASSQVYRSNYEQYF	TGCGCCAGCAGCCAAGTGTACAGGAGTAACTACGAGCAGTACTTC	TRBV4-3	.	.	TRBJ2-7
CASSLGTWVYIQYF	TGTGCTAGCAGCTTGGGGACATGGGTGTACATTCAGTACTTC	TRBV7-8	.	.	TRBJ2-4
CASSSSIKTEAFF	TGCGCCAGCAGTTCCTCAATAAAGACTGAAGCTTTCTTT	TRBV6-5	.	.	TRBJ1-1
CNIGGGTGEQYF	TGCAACATTGGGGGTGGGACCGGCGAGCAGTACTTC	TRBV29-1	.	.	TRBJ2-7
CASSEGTINNGQFF	TGTGCGAGCAGTGAAGGGACTATCAACAATGGGCAGTTCTTC	TRBV6-4	TRBD2	once	TRBJ2-1
CASIPGLETQYF	TGTGCCAGCATACCAGGATTAGAGACCCAGTACTTC	TRBV6-2/TRBV6-3	.	.	TRBJ2-5
CASSAPGLAEPYEQYF	TGTGCCAGCAGCGCGCCGGGACTAGCAGAACCCTACGAGCAGTACTTC	TRBV7-9	TRBD2	many	TRBJ2-7
CASSRRTENTGQLFF	TGTGCCAGCAGTCGAAGGACAGAGAACACCGGGCAGTTGTTTTTT	TRBV28	.	.	TRBJ2-2
CSVAENTEAFF	TGCAGTGTTGCAGAAAACACTGAAGCTTTCTTT	TRBV29-1	.	.	TRBJ1-1
CASSLASCTDTQYF	TGTGCAAGCAGCTTGGCTAGCTGCACAGATACGCAGTATTTT	TRBV5-4	.	.	TRBJ2-3
CASSSRRFYAREQYF	TGTGCCAGCAGCTCCAGACGGTTTTACGCGCGTGAGCAGTACTTC	TRBV11-2	.	.	TRBJ2-7
CACSFGQGASPGTSTYEQYF	TGTGCCTGCAGTTTCGGACAGGGGGCTTCTCCCGGGACTAGTACCTACGAGCAGTACTTC	TRBV12-3/TRBV12-4	TRBD1	.	TRBJ2-7
CASRRRLAGEYEQYF	TGTGCCAGCAGACGCCGACTAGCGGGAGAGTACGAGCAGTACTTC	TRBV6-5	TRBD2	many	TRBJ2-7
CASSRVPWETQYF	TGTGCCAGCAGCCGAGTACCGTGGGAGACCCAATACTTC	TRBV6-1	.	.	TRBJ2-5
CSIEVGTGVLSYEQYF	TGCAGCATTGAGGTGGGGACAGGGGTCCTCTCATACGAGCAGTACTTC	TRBV29-1	TRBD1	.	TRBJ2-7
CVSSQDLGETQYF	TGCGTCAGTAGCCAAGATTTGGGGGAGACCCAGTACTTC	TRBV4-3	.	.	TRBJ2-5
CPSSFTSAHEHYF	TGTCCCAGCAGCTTTACTAGCGCCCACGAGCACTACTTC	TRBV7-8	TRBD2	.	TRBJ2-7
CASSPTGDREVQYF	TGCGCCAGCAGTCCCACAGGGGACCGGGAAGTGCAGTACTTC	TRBV10-2	TRBD1	.	TRBJ2-7
CARSDRADTQYF	TGTGCCCGCAGTGATCGGGCAGATACGCAGTATTTT	TRBV6-1	.	.	TRBJ2-3
CASSSDPAGPYNEQFF	TGTGCCAGCAGCTCGGACCCAGCGGGACCCTACAATGAGCAGTTCTTC	TRBV4-2	TRBD2	.	TRBJ2-1
CASSEAGIVGNTKFF	TGTGCCAGCAGCGAAGCAGGGATCGTCGGAAACACCAAATTTTTT	TRBV7-9	.	.	TRBJ1-3
CISRGTGEYEQYF	TGTATCAGCAGGGGGACAGGCGAGTACGAGCAGTACTTC	TRBV6-5	TRBD1	.	TRBJ2-7
CASSRRQGISNQPQLF	TGTGCCAGCAGTAGGCGACAGGGAATTAGCAATCAGCCCCAGCTTTTT	TRBV6-1	TRBD1	.	TRBJ1-5
CASSLLTAGSYNEQFF	TGTGCCAGCAGCCTGCTAACGGCGGGCTCCTACAATGAGCAGTTCTTC	TRBV7-6	.	once	TRBJ2-1
CASSLTASGRTGEAQYF	TGCGCCAGCAGCCTAACGGCTAGCGGGAGGACTGGTGAGGCCCAGTACTTC	TRBV4-3	TRBD2	.	TRBJ2-5
CASSPSSIQDTGRETQYF	TGTGCCAGTAGCCCTAGCTCAATCCAGGATACTGGGCGGGAAACCCAGTACTTC	TRBV11-2	.	.	TRBJ2-5
CANSALSQSSYNEQFF	TGTGCCAACAGCGCCCTGTCCCAGAGCTCCTACAATGAGCAGTTTTTC	TRBV7-8	.	.	TRBJ2-1
CSVPGQMVAEAFF	TGCAGCGTTCCGGGACAGATGGTGGCTGAAGCTTTCTTT	TRBV29-1	TRBD1	.	TRBJ1-1
CASSLYVLAGDNEQIF	TGTGCCAGTAGTTTATATGTACTAGCGGGGGACAATGAGCAGATCTTC	TRBV12-3/TRBV12-4	TRBD2	.	TRBJ2-1
CASSLRGGLTNQPQDF	TGTGCCAGCAGCCTAAGAGGGGGATTGACGAATCAGCCCCAGGATTTT	TRBV11-2	.	once	TRBJ1-5
CASRSIGAYELYF	TGTGCCAGCAGATCGATAGGGGCCTACGAGCTGTACTTC	TRBV28	.	once	TRBJ2-7
CSVTGTGREEQYF	TGTAGCGTAACCGGGACGGGGAGGGAAGAGCAGTACTTC	TRBV29-1	TRBD2	.	TRBJ2-7
CASNLGLYTEALF	TGTGCCAGCAACTTAGGCCTGTACACTGAAGCTCTCTTT	TRBV11-2	.	.	TRBJ1-1
CVSSLTGGYTEAFF	TGTGTCAGCAGCTTGACAGGGGGCTACACTGAAGCTTTCTTT	TRBV7-3	TRBD1	.	TRBJ1-1
CVSSSQPRGEHGETQYF	TGTGTCAGCAGTTCTCAACCCCGAGGAGAGCACGGCGAGACCCAGTACTTC	TRBV28	.	.	TRBJ2-5
CASSATGPLYGYTF	TGTGCCAGCAGCGCAACGGGGCCCTTATATGGCTACACATTC	TRBV12-3/TRBV12-4	.	.	TRBJ1-2
CASSSTSGSPDTQYF	TGTGCCAGCTCGTCTACTAGCGGGAGTCCAGATACGCAGTATTTT	TRBV18	TRBD2	.	TRBJ2-3
CAWTLLDEQFF	TGTGCCTGGACTCTCCTCGATGAGCAGTTCTTC	TRBV30	.	.	TRBJ2-1
CASCLYHSAGGSYDEQFF	TGTGCCAGCTGCTTATACCACTCCGCGGGAGGGTCCTACGATGAGCAGTTCTTC	TRBV11-1	TRBD2	.	TRBJ2-1
CASSVSGRVTDTQYF	TGTGCCAGTAGCGTTAGCGGGAGAGTTACAGATACGCAGTATTTT	TRBV11-2	TRBD2	.	TRBJ2-3
CARSSNGMSMLFNEQFF	TGTGCCAGAAGCTCAAATGGGATGAGCATGTTGTTTAATGAGCAGTTCTTC	TRBV11-1	.	.	TRBJ2-1
CAKSQDWRIGRVYNEQFF	TGTGCCAAGAGCCAAGATTGGAGGATAGGCAGAGTCTACAATGAGCAGTTCTTC	TRBV4-3	.	once	TRBJ2-1
CASSDTGKDTEAFF	TGTGCCAGCAGTGATACAGGGAAGGACACTGAAGCTTTCTTT	TRBV6-5	.	.	TRBJ1-1
CSVGWGNNERYF	.	TRBV29-1	.	.	TRBJ2-7
CVSRLFVTSGYNEQFF	TGTGTCAGCAGATTATTTGTGACTAGCGGGTACAATGAGCAGTTCTTC	TRBV7-8	TRBD2	once	TRBJ2-1
CASTLRGENTNTQYF	TGTGCCAGCACTCTGAGAGGAGAAAACACAAATACGCAGTATTTT	TRBV12-3/TRBV12-4	.	.	TRBJ2-3
CASSSLPVNGGTDMQYF	TGTGCCAGCAGTTCACTCCCCGTAAATGGGGGGACAGATATGCAGTATTTT	TRBV6-5	.	.	TRBJ2-3
CASNPGLAGTDTRYF	TGTGCCAGCAATCCAGGACTTGCGGGAACAGATACGCGGTATTTT	TRBV6-5	.	.	TRBJ2-3